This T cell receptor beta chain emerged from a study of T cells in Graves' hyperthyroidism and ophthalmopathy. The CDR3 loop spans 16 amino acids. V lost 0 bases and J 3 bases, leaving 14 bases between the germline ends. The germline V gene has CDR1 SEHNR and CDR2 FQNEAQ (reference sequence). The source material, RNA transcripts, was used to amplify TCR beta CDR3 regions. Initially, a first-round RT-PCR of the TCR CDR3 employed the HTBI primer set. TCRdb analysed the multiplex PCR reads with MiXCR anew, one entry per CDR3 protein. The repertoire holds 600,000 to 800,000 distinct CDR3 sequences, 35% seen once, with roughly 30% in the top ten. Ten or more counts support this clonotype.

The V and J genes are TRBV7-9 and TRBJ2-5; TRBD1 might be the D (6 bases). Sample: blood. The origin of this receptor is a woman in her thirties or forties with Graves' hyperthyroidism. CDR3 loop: CASSLAWVNREETQYF. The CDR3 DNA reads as TGTGCCAGCAGCTTAGCGTGGGTCAACAGGGAAGAGACCCAGTACTTC.